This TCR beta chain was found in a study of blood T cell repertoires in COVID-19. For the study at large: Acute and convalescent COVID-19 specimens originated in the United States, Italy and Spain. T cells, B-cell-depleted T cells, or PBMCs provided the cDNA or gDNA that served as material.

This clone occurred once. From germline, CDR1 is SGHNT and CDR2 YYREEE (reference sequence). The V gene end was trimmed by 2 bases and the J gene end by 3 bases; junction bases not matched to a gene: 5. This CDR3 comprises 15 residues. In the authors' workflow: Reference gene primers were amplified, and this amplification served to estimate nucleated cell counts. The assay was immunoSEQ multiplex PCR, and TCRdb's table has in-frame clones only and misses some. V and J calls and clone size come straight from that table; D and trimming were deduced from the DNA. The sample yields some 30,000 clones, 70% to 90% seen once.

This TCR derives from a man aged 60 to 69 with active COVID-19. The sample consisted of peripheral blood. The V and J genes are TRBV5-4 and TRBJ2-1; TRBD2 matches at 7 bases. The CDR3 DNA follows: TGTGCCAGCAGCTTTGCGGGAGCCCTCTACAATGAGCAGTTCTTC. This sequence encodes CASSFAGALYNEQFF.